The 3 T cell receptor beta chains given below trace back to one sample, sequenced in a study of OX40 agonist ivuxolimab in advanced cancers. Some clones are missing from TCRdb's copy, which holds only in-frame ones; the method was immunoSEQ multiplex PCR. Here the sample spans 45,000 to 50,000 clones, 80% to 95% being singletons. This specimen was CD4+ or CD8+ T cells sorted from blood, taken in a trial of the OX40 agonist ivuxolimab. These receptor sequences come from an adult with an advanced solid tumor such as melanoma, head and neck, liver or kidney cancer.

V usage is TRBV6-1 and J usage is TRBJ2-1; TRBD2 aligns across 7 bases. After removal of 5 bases from V and 0 bases from J, the junction contained 4 bases not matched to a gene. The CDR3 is 15 residues long. Per germline, CDR1 MNHNS and CDR2 SASEGT. CDR3 DNA sequence: TGTGCCAGCAGTCCTAGCGGACCCTCCTACAATGAGCAGTTCTTC. It translates to CASSPSGPSYNEQFF.

This chain connects TRBV6-6 to TRBJ2-7, with D possibly TRBD2 on 6 matching bases. Germline V gene lookup returns CDR1 MNHNY and CDR2 SVGAGI (reference sequence). CDR3 size: 13 residues. With 7 bases removed from V and 5 bases from J, the gap between germline ends came to 15 bases. CDR3 bases: TGTGCCAGCAACCTTATGGAGGGCCACGAGCAGTACGTC. Its protein product is CASNLMEGHEQYV.

The chain employs TRBV30 and TRBJ1-4; 8 positions agree with TRBD1. CDR1 and CDR2 from the germline V gene are GTSNPN and SVGIG (reference sequence). The length of the CDR3 is 14 residues. Trimming at V came to 2 bases and at J to 5 bases, leaving 4 bases not matched to a gene. CDR3 sequence: CAWSSGQGNEKLFF. Here the CDR3 DNA reads TGTGCCTGGAGTTCCGGACAGGGAAATGAAAAACTGTTTTTT.